The source of this TCR beta chain is a study of early T cells in non-severe SARS-CoV-2 infection. TCRdb called the 5' RACE reads again in MiXCR, with one record for every CDR3 protein. This table holds around 35,000 distinct CDR3 sequences, 5.8% found once. This clonotype showed up many times. The ends were cut back, 0 bases at V and 2 bases at J, with 8 bases in the middle. This CDR3 has 15 residues. In germline, CDR1 is ENHRY, CDR2 SYGVKD. The chain links TRBV10-3 to TRBJ1-5; D unclear. This sequence originates from an adult who was a healthcare worker with PCR-confirmed SARS-CoV-2 infection or an uninfected control (not recorded which). Sequencing input: whole blood. The CDR3 coding sequence is TGTGCCATCAGTGAGTCGACCCAAGGCAATCAGCCCCAGCATTTT. This sequence encodes CAISESTQGNQPQHF.